The present T cell receptor (beta chain) was sequenced within a study of PD-1 blockade in classical Hodgkin lymphoma. Study findings and constraints: Before treatment, TCR diversity in newly diagnosed patients was reportedly lower than in healthy donors.

On this clone itself: No antigen is known for it.

Only in-frame clones appear in the TCRdb table, and some are missing; sequencing was by immunoSEQ multiplex PCR. The table shows fewer than 30,000 clones, with 72% occurring only once. This sample's time point: cycle 4 day 1 (C4D1), after five to seven weeks of nivolumab. All trial patients relapsed after autologous stem cell transplantation. This CDR3 has 15 amino acids. The germline CDR1 and CDR2 sequences are LNHDA and SQIVND (reference sequence). The V and J ends lost 6 bases and 5 bases respectively, with 16 bases between them. The gene calls are TRBV19 and TRBJ1-4; D is undetermined. Source: peripheral blood mononuclear cells (PBMCs), taken before the fourth cycle of nivolumab. The origin of this receptor is a human donor with classical Hodgkin lymphoma. The CDR3 nucleotides read TGTGCCAGTAGCCAGTACAGCGTTGGGAATGAAAAACTGTTTTTT. It yields the protein CASSQYSVGNEKLFF.